This TCR beta chain comes out of a study of somatic mutations in cytotoxic T cells in rheumatoid arthritis (dated by TCRdb to 2016 to 2017). For context, the study as a whole: Some V beta antibody-stained T-cell populations were flow-sorted on a FACSAria II or Sony SH800 at nearly 100% purity, and sorted V beta1+ cells also underwent TCRB sequencing. The study asked whether expanded CD8+ T-cell clones in newly diagnosed, untreated rheumatoid arthritis carry somatic mutations, and used TCRB deep sequencing to characterize clonality. A total of 55 to 75 rheumatoid arthritis patients and over 15 healthy controls underwent TCRB deep sequencing. Patients and controls did not essentially differ in median age, which was nearly identical between the groups. The research as a whole found: In patients, CD8+ clonality rose with age (Spearman r=0.49), which was not the case in healthy controls. It was unknown which antigens the expanded CD8+ clones targeted, and their absence from virus-specific databases did not exclude viral specificity. There was no significant difference in CD8+ T-cell clonality between rheumatoid arthritis patients and age-matched healthy controls. No adjustment for multiple comparisons was made for the slight TRBV07 underrepresentation in patients. The largest CD8+ clone made up more than 20% of CD8+ cells in about an eighth of the 65 patients, and blood and synovial fluid shared several identical CD8+ TCRB sequences.

The germline ends are 14 bases apart after V is trimmed by 3 bases and J by 2 bases. The germline V gene encodes CDR1 SGHRS and CDR2 YFSETQ. The CDR3 numbers 16 residues from cysteine through phenylalanine. Only the CDR3 region is kept as DNA, spanning 48 bases read in frame from base 1. Genomic DNA underwent TCRB CDR3 sequencing using the immunoSEQ assay. As for how the authors treated the data: The analyses included only productive TCRB rearrangements. Defining a clone by its unique TCRB CDR3 sequence, the study calculated clonality as a productive clonality index derived from Shannon entropy. Repertoire overlap for a pair of samples was computed from each clone's template counts relative to total templates per sample. A correlation with a Spearman r of 0.61 was found between V-gene usage by flow cytometry and V-gene usage by TCRB sequencing. TCRdb obtained this table from immuneACCESS and retained in-frame rearrangements with V and J assigned. These tables miss some clones; where compared with another copy, unresolved V genes account for less than half of the shortfall, and the remainder is unexplained. V and J calls and clone size are given by that table; D and trimming were obtained from the DNA. A total of 18,000 or so clones appear in this sample, more than 60% of them only once. The ten largest make up about 19% of the sample.

The approximately 22 healthy controls were blood donors whose buffy coats were used; they had a median age of about 51 years (range about 21-80), and less than 60% were female. Flow cytometry confirmed the purity of CD4+ and CD8+ cells that had been isolated by positive magnetic bead selection on an AutoMACS. Ficoll-Paque PLUS density gradient separation was used to isolate peripheral blood mononuclear cells. Nucleospin Tissue or Tissue XS kits were used to extract DNA from CD4-enriched, CD8-enriched or PBMC samples, and a Qubit 2.0 fluorometer was used for quantification. Concerning this clone itself: Its antigen is still unknown. Per-nucleotide qualities are absent, and no much larger clonotype sits a single base away.

The V and J segments used are TRBV5-1 and TRBJ1-4; the D region possibly corresponds to TRBD1 (5 bases align). Sequencing was done on a sample of CD8+ T cells sorted from blood. The TCR originated in a woman between 55 and 75 years old in good health. CDR3 protein: CASSSGPQATNEKLFF. The DNA sequence is TGCGCCAGCAGCTCGGGACCCCAGGCGACTAATGAAAAACTGTTTTTT.